This TCR beta chain was captured in a study of T cells in Graves' hyperthyroidism and ophthalmopathy. The study's findings and limits: Stable hyperthyroidism and ophthalmopathy were separated using 13 V-J signatures.

This clonotype was recorded at least ten times. The antigen is undetermined. Ophthalmopathy patients had moderate-to-severe active disease, CAS ≥3, NOSPECS ≥4, and disease duration under 3 months. The authors took PBMCs from 8 to 10 ml fresh peripheral blood. Amplification yielded TCR beta CDR3 regions, with RNA transcripts as the source. HTBI primers drove first-round RT-PCR of the TCR CDR3. MiXCR was run by TCRdb on the multiplex PCR reads, yielding one entry per CDR3 protein. The data contain approximately 600,000 distinct CDR3 sequences, less than 25% of them singletons. This TCR was recovered from a man aged 25 to 45 with Graves' ophthalmopathy. The sample consisted of blood.

The CDR3 nucleotides read TGTGCCAGCAGCCCTGGTTTCGGGGGGGCCCAGTACTTC. It specifies CASSPGFGGAQYF. V is TRBV11-2 and J is TRBJ2-5; 8 bases match TRBD2. CDR1 is SGHAT, CDR2 FQNNGV, per germline. This CDR3 is built from 13 residues. The V and J ends lost 5 bases and 9 bases, in that order; junction bases with no gene match: 8.